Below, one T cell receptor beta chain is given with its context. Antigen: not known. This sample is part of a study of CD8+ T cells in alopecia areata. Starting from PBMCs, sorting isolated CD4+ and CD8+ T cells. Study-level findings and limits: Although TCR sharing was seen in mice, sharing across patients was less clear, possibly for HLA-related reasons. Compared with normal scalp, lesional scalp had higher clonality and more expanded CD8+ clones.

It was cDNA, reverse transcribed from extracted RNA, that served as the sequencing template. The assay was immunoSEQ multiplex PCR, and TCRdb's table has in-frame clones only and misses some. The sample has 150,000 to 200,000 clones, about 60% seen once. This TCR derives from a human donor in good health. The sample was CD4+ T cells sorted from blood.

CDR3 protein: CASSPLTVIGGYTF. As DNA, the CDR3 is TGTGCCAGCAGCCCACTCACGGTCATCGGCGGCTACACCTTC. V gene TRBV7-8 combines with J gene TRBJ1-2; D is unclear. V lost 5 bases to trimming and J lost 8 bases, with 18 bases between them. CDR3 size: 14 residues. Germline V gene data show CDR1 as SGHVS and CDR2 as FQNEAQ.